The 27 T cell receptor beta chains listed next were all sequenced from one sample in a study of cytomegalovirus exposure and HLA in healthy donors. PCR primers comprised 60 Vbeta and 13 Jbeta primers. Using immunoSEQ multiplex PCR, the repertoire was profiled, and TCRdb retains in-frame clones only, with some absent. Of some 90,000 clones in the sample, roughly 79% were seen once. Specimen: PBMCs. The origin of the receptors is a female donor in good health and CMV-seropositive.

This clone was seen a single time. The V and J genes are TRBV7-9 and TRBJ2-7, with a tentative D call TRBD1 (6 bases). The CDR3 contains 15 residues. The germline gives CDR1 SEHNR, CDR2 FQNEAQ (reference sequence). Deletions cut 0 bases from V and 5 bases from J, with 14 bases between. CDR3 loop: CASSLAYQGIHEQYF. For the CDR3, the DNA is TGTGCCAGCAGCTTAGCCTACCAGGGGATACACGAGCAGTACTTC.

The chain carries TRBV9 and TRBJ1-2; 11 bases match TRBD1. Germline CDR1 is SGDLS and CDR2 is YYNGEE. The length of the CDR3 is 15 residues. With V trimmed by 4 bases and J by 4 bases, 6 bases remained unmatched. CDR3 nucleotides: TGTGCCAGCAGCCCGCCTGGACAGGGGGCCTATGGCTACACCTTC. This translates into CASSPPGQGAYGYTF.

This chain uses TRBV2 with TRBJ2-5; D might be TRBD2 (6 bases). The end of the DNA is better explained by TRBJ2-7, so the J call may be wrong. The CDR3 consists of 11 residues. CDR1 SNHLY and CDR2 FYNNEI come from the germline V gene. This CDR3 reads CARDGTPEQYF. DNA for the CDR3: TGTGCCAGAGACGGGACTCCCGAGCAGTACTTC.

This chain links TRBV6-5 with TRBJ1-1; 8 nucleotides match TRBD1. V shed 6 bases, J shed 5 bases, and the junction held 8 bases outside the gene matches. CDR1 and CDR2 (germline): MNHEY, SVGAGI. CDR3 length: 14 residues. The CDR3 loop is CASRPRQGRTEAFF. As DNA, the CDR3 is TGTGCCAGCAGGCCCCGACAGGGGCGGACTGAAGCTTTCTTT.

The rearrangement links TRBV5-4 to TRBJ2-6, with D maybe TRBD1 (5 bases). Germline V gene sequence: CDR1 SGHNT, CDR2 YYREEE (reference sequence). The CDR3 totals 14 residues. The ends were cut back, 4 bases at V and 4 bases at J, with 9 bases in the middle. As DNA, the CDR3 is TGTGCCAGCAGCCTGCAGGGAGGGGCCAACGTCCTGACTTTC. It yields the protein CASSLQGGANVLTF.

A few counts support this clone. The chain carries TRBV4-2 and TRBJ2-1; 8 nucleotides align to TRBD2. With 0 bases clipped from V and 2 bases from J, the junction kept 6 bases outside the gene matches. Per the germline V gene, CDR1 is LGHNA and CDR2 is YNFKEQ. This CDR3 comprises 17 residues. The CDR3, as DNA: TGTGCCAGCAGCCAAGAAGGTCCAGCGGGAGCCTACAATGAGCAGTTCTTC. This encodes CASSQEGPAGAYNEQFF.

The chain couples TRBV7-8 to TRBJ1-4; the D gene is possibly TRBD1 (6 bases). Trimming shortened V by 5 bases and J by 4 bases, and 11 bases separated the two germline ends. CDR3 size: 14 residues. Germline CDR1 SGHVS, CDR2 FQNEAQ. CDR3 in amino acids: CASSPFRGNEKLFF. CDR3 sequence (DNA): TGTGCCAGCAGCCCGTTCAGGGGTAATGAAAAACTGTTTTTT.

This sequence joins TRBV7-3 and TRBJ1-1, with no clear D. Germline V gene lookup returns CDR1 SGHTA and CDR2 FQGTGA. Trimming left V 1 base short and J 1 base short, with 7 bases between. The CDR3 loop spans 14 amino acids. The CDR3 DNA is TGTGCCAGCAGCTTAAAACTAGCGAACACTGAAGCTTTCTTT. It codes for CASSLKLANTEAFF.

The rearrangement joins TRBV28 to TRBJ2-7, with 7 positions matching TRBD1. J was trimmed by 7 bases and V by 3 bases; bases with no gene match: 6. CDR1 is MDHEN, CDR2 SYDVKM, per germline. The CDR3 runs 13 residues. For the CDR3, the DNA is TGTGCCAGCAGTTTCGGACAGGTCGGGGAGCAGTACTTC. It encodes CASSFGQVGEQYF. Filled out from reference TRBV28 and TRBJ2-7, the complete variable domain reads DVKVTQSSRYLVKRTGEKVFLECVQDMDHENMFWYRQDPGLGLRLIYFSYDVKMKEKGDIPEGYSVSREKKERFSLILESASTNQTSMYLCASSFGQVGEQYFGPGTRLTVT.

V usage is TRBV4-3 and J usage is TRBJ2-1, with TRBD2 as a possible D gene (6 bases). Germline CDR1 LGHNA, CDR2 YSLEER. The length of the CDR3 is 16 residues. Trimming shortened V by 0 bases and J by 6 bases, and 15 bases separated the two germline ends. Here the CDR3 DNA reads TGCGCCAGCAGCCAAGAAGGAAGGCTGGGGGGCAATGAGCAGTTCTTC. This codes for CASSQEGRLGGNEQFF.

This clone has more than one count but fewer than ten. The V gene is TRBV6-5, the J gene TRBJ2-1; tentatively, D is TRBD1 (6 bases). The V gene's germline CDR1 is MNHEY and CDR2 SVGAGI. This CDR3 comprises 13 residues. The chain's CDR3 is CAVSQGKPNEQFF. The CDR3, as DNA: TGTGCAGTTAGCCAGGGGAAGCCTAATGAGCAGTTCTTC.

This chain links TRBV4-1 with TRBJ1-3; a possible D gene is TRBD1 (5 bases). The CDR3 spans 13 residues. The germline V and J ends were trimmed by 0 bases and 8 bases, with 8 bases remaining between them. Germline V gives CDR1 MGHRA, CDR2 YSYEKL. Written as DNA, the CDR3 is TGCGCCAGCAGCCAAGATGGGGGGGACACCATATATTTT. This codes for CASSQDGGDTIYF.

The V call is TRBV7-8, the J call TRBJ1-3; the D gene is possibly TRBD1 (6 bases). Germline lookup yields CDR1 SGHVS and CDR2 FQNEAQ. The CDR3 runs to 16 residues. V lost 5 bases and J 2 bases, leaving 16 bases between the germline ends. The CDR3 DNA is TGTGCCAGCAGCGTGATACAGGGAAGAACTGGAAACACCATATATTTT. Translation: CASSVIQGRTGNTIYF.

This sequence joins TRBV29-1 and TRBJ2-5; D is unclear. V was cut by 5 bases and J by 4 bases, with 5 bases left in between. The germline V gene has CDR1 SQVTM and CDR2 ANQGSEA. The CDR3 has 10 amino acids. CDR3 sequence: CSVLGETQYF. CDR3 nucleotide sequence: TGCAGCGTTCTAGGAGAGACCCAGTACTTC.

This rearrangement joins TRBV6-5 to TRBJ2-1, with 9 bases that match TRBD1. In germline, CDR1 is MNHEY, CDR2 SVGAGI. Unmatched junction bases numbered 3, after V lost 2 bases and J lost 4 bases. This CDR3 comprises 15 residues. For the CDR3, the DNA is TGTGCCAGCAGTTACCGACAGGGGGAGTACAATGAGCAGTTCTTC. Amino acid sequence: CASSYRQGEYNEQFF.

This rearrangement joins TRBV11-1 to TRBJ2-3, with 8 bases that match TRBD1. Germline-derived CDR1 and CDR2 are SGHAT and FQDESV (reference sequence). The ends lost 6 bases at V and 7 bases at J; junction bases unmatched: 6. The CDR3 is 13 residues long. CDR3 amino acids: CASRLTGANTQYF. The CDR3 DNA follows: TGTGCCAGCAGGTTGACAGGGGCAAATACGCAGTATTTT.

The chain employs TRBV14 and TRBJ1-1; tentative D call: TRBD1 (5 bases). CDR1 and CDR2 (germline): SGHDN, FVKESK. There are 13 residues in the CDR3. Trimming took 1 base from V and 5 from J, leaving 8 bases between them. The chain's CDR3 is CASSQVRGTEAFF. CDR3 sequence (DNA): TGTGCCAGCAGCCAAGTGCGGGGGACTGAAGCTTTCTTT.

This clone was seen a handful of times. This chain connects TRBV19 to TRBJ1-1, with D unclear. The germline V gene has CDR1 LNHDA and CDR2 SQIVND (reference sequence). The CDR3 has 16 amino acids. Trimming took 3 bases from V and 6 from J, leaving 20 bases between them. In nucleotides, the CDR3 is TGTGCCAGTAGTATTGTGAGCGTCGGGAGGCGCGCTGAAGCTTTCTTT. Translation gives CASSIVSVGRRAEAFF.

This clone came up once. This chain joins TRBV5-6 and TRBJ2-7; D is unresolved. Trimming removed 4 bases from V and 7 bases from J, with 12 bases in between. Germline V gene data show CDR1 as SGHDT and CDR2 as YYEEEE. This CDR3 is built from 12 residues. The CDR3 loop reads CASSLGSAEQYF. The CDR3, as DNA: TGTGCCAGCAGCCTCGGGTCGGCTGAGCAGTACTTC.

The rearrangement joins TRBV6-1 to TRBJ2-7; 8 bases fit TRBD1. The CDR3 length is 13 residues. The germline V gene encodes CDR1 MNHNS and CDR2 SASEGT. V lost 9 bases and J lost 0; bases outside the gene matches: 4. CDR3: CARRQGSSYEQYF. The DNA for the CDR3 is TGTGCCAGGCGACAGGGGAGCTCCTACGAGCAGTACTTC.

The V and J genes are TRBV30 and TRBJ1-5; 7 positions agree with TRBD1. This CDR3 comprises 14 residues. Per germline, CDR1 GTSNPN and CDR2 SVGIG (reference sequence). The trim removed 2 bases at V and 3 bases at J, leaving 4 bases unmatched. The CDR3 nucleotides are TGTGCCTGGAGTCAGGACAGGCTCAATCAGCCCCAGCATTTT. This gives the protein CAWSQDRLNQPQHF.

The V gene is TRBV6-1, the J gene TRBJ2-3, with unresolved D. Germline V gene sequence: CDR1 MNHNS, CDR2 SASEGT. Between the trimmed V and J ends, which lost 3 bases and 2 bases, there was a span of 9 bases. CDR3 length equals 14 residues. CDR3 region: CASSEAALTDTQYF. The CDR3 DNA follows: TGTGCCAGCAGTGAGGCCGCCCTCACAGATACGCAGTATTTT.

This clone was detected once. The V call is TRBV10-3, the J call TRBJ2-7; 7 bases map to TRBD1. V lost 3 bases, J lost 1 base, and 3 bases stayed unmatched. The CDR3 runs 14 residues. Germline V gene data show CDR1 as ENHRY and CDR2 as SYGVKD. CDR3 bases: TGTGCCATCAGTGATGCAGGGGGATCCTACGAGCAGTACTTC. It translates to CAISDAGGSYEQYF.

This clone was observed a handful of times. The rearrangement joins TRBV4-3 to TRBJ2-1, with D perhaps TRBD2 (5 bases). V lost 0 bases to trimming and J lost 2 bases, with 8 bases between them. CDR3 length equals 15 residues. Germline CDR1 and CDR2: LGHNA and YSLEER. CDR3 nucleotides: TGCGCCAGCAGCCAAGATACGGGAACCTACAATGAGCAGTTCTTC. This translates into CASSQDTGTYNEQFF.

This sequence joins TRBV6-6 and TRBJ1-6; 10 bases align to TRBD1. Unmatched junction bases numbered 4, after V lost 4 bases and J lost 7 bases. Per the germline V gene, CDR1 is MNHNY and CDR2 is SVGAGI (reference sequence). This CDR3 spans 15 amino acids. This CDR3 reads CASSSTGQGNSPLHF. CDR3 nucleotides: TGTGCCAGCAGTTCAACGGGACAGGGGAATTCACCCCTCCACTTT.

The chain has TRBV7-2 and TRBJ1-2, with 7 nucleotides matching TRBD1. The germline V gene encodes CDR1 SGHTA and CDR2 FQGNSA. CDR3 length: 15 residues. V lost 2 bases, J lost 4 bases, and 7 bases stayed unmatched. The CDR3 is CASSLRDSLIYGYTF. Written as DNA, the CDR3 is TGTGCCAGCAGCTTAAGGGACAGCCTGATCTATGGCTACACCTTC.

This chain connects TRBV4-1 to TRBJ2-7; 7 positions match TRBD2. V was clipped by 1 base and J by 3 bases; unmatched bases: 3. Germline V gene data show CDR1 as MGHRA and CDR2 as YSYEKL. This CDR3 is 14 amino acids long. The CDR3, as DNA: TGCGCCAGCAGCCAAGCGGGGGGATACTACGAGCAGTACTTC. Amino acids: CASSQAGGYYEQYF.